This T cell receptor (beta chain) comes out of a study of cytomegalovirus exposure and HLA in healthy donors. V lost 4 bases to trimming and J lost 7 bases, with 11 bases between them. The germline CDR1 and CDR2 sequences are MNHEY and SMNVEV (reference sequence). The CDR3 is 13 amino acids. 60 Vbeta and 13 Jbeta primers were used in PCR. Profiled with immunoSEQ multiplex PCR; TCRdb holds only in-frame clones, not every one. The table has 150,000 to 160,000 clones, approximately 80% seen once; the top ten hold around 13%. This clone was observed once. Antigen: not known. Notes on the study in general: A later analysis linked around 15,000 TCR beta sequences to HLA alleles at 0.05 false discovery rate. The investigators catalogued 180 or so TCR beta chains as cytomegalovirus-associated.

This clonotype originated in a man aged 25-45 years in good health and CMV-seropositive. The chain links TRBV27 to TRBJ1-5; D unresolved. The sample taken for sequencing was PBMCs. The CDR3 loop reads CASSYGPGQPQHF. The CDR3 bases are TGTGCCAGCAGTTATGGTCCGGGGCAGCCCCAGCATTTT.